Below, 18 T cell receptor beta chains from the same sample are listed, as sequenced in a study of blood T cell repertoires in COVID-19. The assay was immunoSEQ multiplex PCR, and TCRdb's table has in-frame clones only and misses some. The table shows under 300,000 clones, with roughly 90% occurring only once. Specimen: peripheral blood. Receptors were obtained from a woman aged 25 to 45 with COVID-19, enrolled during active disease.

V usage is TRBV5-8 and J usage is TRBJ1-5; 7 bases fit TRBD1. Germline V lookup: CDR1 SGHTS, CDR2 YDEGEE. V dropped 5 bases and J dropped 0; count of bases not matched to a gene: 14. The CDR3 is 18 amino acids. CDR3 sequence: CASSVSGTAPYSNQPQHF. In nucleotides, the CDR3 is TGTGCCAGCAGTGTTTCCGGGACAGCCCCCTATAGCAATCAGCCCCAGCATTTT.

This chain uses TRBV15 with TRBJ2-2, with 8 bases that match TRBD1. Germline V gene lookup returns CDR1 LNHNV and CDR2 YYDKDF (reference sequence). The J segment lost 0 bases and the V segment lost 3 bases, leaving 3 bases of the junction unmatched. The CDR3 runs to 16 residues. CDR3: CATSSDRGANTGELFF. CDR3 DNA: TGTGCCACCAGCAGCGACAGGGGCGCGAACACCGGGGAGCTGTTTTTT.

The rearrangement uses TRBV7-6 and TRBJ2-3; no reliable D call. Germline V CDR1 and CDR2: SGHVS, FNYEAQ. The CDR3 length is 15 residues. V lost 4 bases and J lost 5, with 16 bases in between. Here the CDR3 DNA reads TGTGCCAGCAGCTCTCTAGTGGCGACGGTAGATACGCAGTATTTT. Amino acid sequence: CASSSLVATVDTQYF.

This clone was detected only a few times. V is TRBV5-1 and J is TRBJ1-2; D is undetermined. In germline, CDR1 is SGHRS, CDR2 YFSETQ. This CDR3 has 15 amino acids. Between the trimmed V and J ends, which lost 7 bases and 4 bases, there was a span of 20 bases. The chain's CDR3 is CASGPNTLSSYGYTF. Here the CDR3 DNA reads TGCGCCAGCGGGCCAAACACCCTTTCCAGCTATGGCTACACCTTC.

The chain is built from TRBV19 and TRBJ2-5; D is uncertain. The ends were cut back, 2 bases at V and 3 bases at J, with 10 bases in the middle. Per the germline V gene, CDR1 is LNHDA and CDR2 is SQIVND (reference sequence). The CDR3 runs to 14 residues. The CDR3 spells CASSIRSAEETQYF. CDR3 bases: TGTGCCAGTAGTATAAGGTCGGCGGAAGAGACCCAGTACTTC.

This chain connects TRBV19 to TRBJ1-1, with 7 bases matching TRBD1. The CDR3 length is 10 residues. The junction had 6 bases not matched to a gene; V was cut back by 10 bases and J by 10 bases. Germline loops: CDR1 LNHDA, CDR2 SQIVND (reference sequence). The CDR3 nucleotides are TGTGCCACCCTACAGGGGAGAGCTTTCTTT. It translates to CATLQGRAFF.

The V and J genes are TRBV5-1 and TRBJ1-2; 7 nucleotides agree with TRBD1. The CDR3 totals 16 residues. Per germline, CDR1 SGHRS and CDR2 YFSETQ. V was clipped by 0 bases and J by 4 bases; unmatched bases: 9. The CDR3 spells CASSLDRGPTGYGYTF. The CDR3 DNA reads TGCGCCAGCAGCTTGGACAGGGGCCCGACTGGCTATGGCTACACCTTC.

This chain links TRBV18 with TRBJ1-2; a weak D match, TRBD1 (5 bases). V lost 3 bases and J 3 bases, leaving 11 bases between the germline ends. This CDR3 has 14 residues. Germline V CDR1 and CDR2: KGHSH, LQKENI. CDR3 residues: CASSPSDTYYGYTF. The DNA of the CDR3 is TGTGCCAGCTCACCGTCGGACACCTACTATGGCTACACCTTC.

The chain has TRBV6-5 and TRBJ2-7; the match to TRBD1 covers 8 bases. The CDR3 sequence is 14 residues long. The germline V gene encodes CDR1 MNHEY and CDR2 SVGAGI. V lost 1 base, J lost 7 bases, and 6 bases stayed unmatched. CDR3 region: CASSYLDRVKEQYF. CDR3 DNA: TGTGCCAGCAGTTACTTGGACAGGGTTAAAGAGCAGTACTTC.

The chain combines TRBV7-8 with TRBJ2-1; D is perhaps TRBD2 (6 bases). V shed 4 bases and J shed 5 bases, with 18 bases lying between them. CDR1 is SGHVS, CDR2 FQNEAQ, per germline. This CDR3 is 16 amino acids long. The CDR3 loop reads CASSYQAGPWDNEQFF. The CDR3 DNA follows: TGTGCCAGCAGCTACCAAGCGGGTCCTTGGGACAATGAGCAGTTCTTC.

V and J are TRBV18 and TRBJ2-7, with a tentative D call TRBD1 (6 bases). CDR1 is KGHSH and CDR2 is LQKENI in the germline V gene. CDR3 length: 15 amino acids. V was shortened by 3 bases and J by 3 bases, with 15 bases between the two germline ends. The CDR3, as DNA: TGTGCCAGCTCACCCCTTGTGCAGGGGAACTACGAGCAGTACTTC. Translation: CASSPLVQGNYEQYF.

The chain carries TRBV4-1 and TRBJ1-2; 11 bases match TRBD1. The germline gives CDR1 MGHRA, CDR2 YSYEKL. This CDR3 has 17 residues. V gave up 3 bases and J gave up 2 bases; unmatched junction bases: 8. The DNA for the CDR3 is TGCGCCAGCAGCCATCCGGGACAGGGGGTCTTCAACTATGGCTACACCTTC. Translated, it gives CASSHPGQGVFNYGYTF.

The CDR3: CASSLILDGEQYF. CDR3 nucleotide sequence: TGTGCCAGCAGCTTAATTCTAGACGGCGAGCAGTACTTC. The V gene is TRBV7-8, the J gene TRBJ2-7; D gene uncertain. V lost 2 bases, J lost 6 bases, and 11 bases lay in between. CDR3 length: 13 residues. Germline V CDR1 and CDR2: SGHVS, FQNEAQ.

CDR3 amino acids: CASSSSPGQGLFNYGYTF. The CDR3 DNA is TGTGCCAGCAGCTCCTCTCCGGGACAGGGGTTATTTAACTATGGCTACACCTTC. The rearrangement links TRBV7-2 to TRBJ1-2; the match to TRBD1 covers 10 bases. The V and J ends lost 4 bases and 1 base, in that order; junction bases with no gene match: 12. The germline gives CDR1 SGHTA, CDR2 FQGNSA. The CDR3 contains 18 residues. Full variable domain (missing parts from reference TRBV7-2 and TRBJ1-2): GAGVSQSPSNKVTEKGKDVELRCDPISGHTALYWYRQSLGQGLEFLIYFQGNSAPDKSGLPSDRFSAERTGGSVSTLTIQRTQQEDSAVYLCASSSSPGQGLFNYGYTFGSGTRLTVV.

The chain joins TRBV9 to TRBJ1-5, with TRBD1 matching 12 bases. The V gene's germline CDR1 is SGDLS and CDR2 YYNGEE. The CDR3 spans 15 residues. The V segment lost 4 bases and the J segment 9 bases; nucleotides outside the gene matches: 8. The CDR3 DNA sequence: TGTGCCAGCAGCCCCGGGACAGGGGGCTTGGCGCCCCAGCATTTT. It specifies CASSPGTGGLAPQHF.

The chain joins TRBV30 to TRBJ2-7; TRBD2 matches 10 bases. The CDR3 runs 15 residues. V shed 5 bases, J shed 2 bases, and the junction held 9 bases outside the gene matches. Per germline, CDR1 GTSNPN and CDR2 SVGIG (reference sequence). The CDR3 bases are TGTGCCTGGGGCCCTGCCAGCGGGGGGGCCTACGAGCAGTACTTC. Protein sequence: CAWGPASGGAYEQYF.

CDR3 nucleotides: TGTGCCAGCAGCCATACCCACTGGGACAGGGAGAAAAACACCGGGGAGCTGTTTTTT. Amino acids: CASSHTHWDREKNTGELFF. The rearrangement joins TRBV7-9 to TRBJ2-2; 9 nucleotides agree with TRBD1. This CDR3 contains 19 residues. CDR1 and CDR2 from the germline V gene are SEHNR and FQNEAQ (reference sequence). The J segment lost 2 bases and the V segment lost 5 bases, leaving 15 bases of the junction unmatched.

This chain links TRBV29-1 with TRBJ2-7, with 8 bases that match TRBD1. J lost 3 bases, V lost 1 base, and 5 bases had no gene match. Germline assignment: CDR1 SQVTM and CDR2 ANQGSEA. This CDR3 spans 14 amino acids. The DNA for the CDR3 is TGCAGCGTTGAAGGACAGGGGAATGACTACGAGCAGTACTTC. Translating it yields CSVEGQGNDYEQYF.